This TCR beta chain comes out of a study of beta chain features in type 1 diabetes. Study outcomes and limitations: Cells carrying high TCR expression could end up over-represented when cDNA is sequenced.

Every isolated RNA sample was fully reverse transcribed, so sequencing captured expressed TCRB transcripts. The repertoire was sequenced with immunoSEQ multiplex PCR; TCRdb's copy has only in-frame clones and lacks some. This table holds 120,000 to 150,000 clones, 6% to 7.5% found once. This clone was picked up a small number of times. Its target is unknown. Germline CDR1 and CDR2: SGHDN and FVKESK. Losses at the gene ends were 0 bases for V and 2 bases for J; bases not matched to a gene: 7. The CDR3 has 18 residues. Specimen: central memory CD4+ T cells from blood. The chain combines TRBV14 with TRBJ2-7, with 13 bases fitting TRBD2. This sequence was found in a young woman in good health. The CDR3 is CASSQDTGLAGVAYEQYF. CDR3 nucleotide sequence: TGTGCCAGCAGCCAAGATACAGGACTAGCGGGAGTAGCCTACGAGCAGTACTTC.